The present entry profiles one T cell receptor (beta chain) with its context. The antigen it recognizes is unknown. Per-base quality was not reported, and no clone a single base away is much larger than it. From the germline V gene, CDR1 is LGHNT and CDR2 is FRNRAP. V is reduced by 0 bases and J by 4 bases, leaving a spacing of 12 bases between them. The CDR3, from cysteine to phenylalanine, totals 15 residues. Only CDR3 DNA remains: 45 bases, in frame from the first base. The source of the sample is a study of blood T cells in healthy people across ages (dated by TCRdb to between 2014 and 2017). With regard to the full study: In model experiments, template switching captured about one uniquely barcoded TCR beta cDNA molecule for every two T cells. Age-related changes in TCR beta repertoire diversity were measured in the study by deep sequencing normalized with unique cDNA molecular identifiers. The donors were split into four age groups: young (average around 16 years), middle-aged (more than 35), aged (approximately 60) and long-lived (roughly 88). Two additional independent replicas of 1 million unique cDNA reads from the same blood draw were analyzed for two donors (one aged 18 to 29 and one aged 80 or older).

The receptor library was made with 5' RACE. Data came from an Illumina HiSeq 2500. A second PCR of roughly 6 to 11 cycles was performed with a sample-barcoded 5' primer and a J-beta primer mix. Each TCR beta cDNA molecule received a unique molecular identifier from a template-switch 5' adaptor carrying 12 random nucleotides. Each sample yielded at least 2.5 million CDR3-containing paired-end reads. First-strand cDNA synthesis was performed from all RNA using the Mint cDNA synthesis kit, with priming by a TRBC-specific oligonucleotide. Following uracil-DNA glycosylase treatment, all cDNA underwent a first 18-cycle PCR with the universal primers M1SS and BC2_uni_R. The paper's data handling went like this. For normalization, 1 million high-quality reads, each with a distinct molecular identifier, were randomly selected from each sample. Reads sharing molecular identifiers were discarded rather than binned into consensus sequences. CDR3 identification, clonotype clustering and error correction used MiTCR with a Q25 quality threshold and the strictest error-elimination algorithm. A nonparametric unseen species model using Euler transformation provided a lower-bound estimate of total TCR beta diversity. TCRdb took the public reads, trimmed them with fastp at Q25, ran MiXCR for clone calling and kept in-frame beta chains. A single entry per CDR3 protein holds the most common genes and DNA from its merged rows. TCRdb's processing, not the authors' own work, is the source of the V and J calls. Recorded for this sample are fewer than 1,200,000 distinct CDR3 sequences; almost 25% of them occurred a single time. The ten largest clones add up to around 0.75% of the sample.

The donors were some 39 Caucasian individuals from Russia, aged roughly 6 to 90 years, who were systemically healthy. Each donor gave 8 to 10 milliliters of peripheral blood, drawn into EDTA-treated Vacutainer tubes. Ficoll-Paque density-gradient centrifugation was used to isolate PBMCs, with at least 6.5 million per sample. Total RNA was extracted from PBMCs with Trizol reagent, with at least 5 micrograms obtained per sample. For every donor, an aliquot of PBMCs went through flow cytometry to measure the percentages of naive CD45RAhigh/CD27high T cells. Overall study outcomes, separate from this receptor: Observed TCR beta diversity per million T cells fell roughly linearly with age, and a significant reduction was already apparent by age around 36. Total diversity estimates from one million sequenced T cells were considered lower bounds and underestimates. Compared with the aged group, the long-lived group had more naive CD4+ T cells, fewer expanded clones and increased TCR diversity, suggesting age selection. Donor CMV infection status was unknown, potentially confounding age-related changes in expanded clonotypes. A strong correlation was found between observed TCR beta diversity and the percentage of naive T cells measured by flow cytometry. Since profiling was done on bulk unsorted PBMCs, naive and antigen-experienced compartments could not be conclusively compared.

This sample also belongs to another study, concerning T cells of mothers and their children. The second study reports: Nine systemically healthy Caucasian individuals served as donors, namely three mothers together with their six children. cDNA synthesis consumed the entire amount of extracted RNA, loaded at roughly 1.5 ug RNA in each 15 ul reaction. In the second PCR, the M1S primer introduced both the sample barcodes and 2-4 random nucleotides. Over 8.5 million TCR beta CDR3 reads were obtained for each mother, and millions of reads were obtained for each child. In both related and unrelated pairs, thymic selection shapes the output of TCR recombination in a similar way, with inherited differences having only a minor effect. Normalized repertoire overlap was always slightly but never significantly higher in related than unrelated mother-child pairs. Persistent microchimeric T cell clones were not detected, at a sensitivity of around 100 clones per million clonotypes. To look for features that set related mother-child pairs apart from unrelated individuals, the researchers ran deep NGS to compare the TCR beta repertoires of mothers and children. The mean age was about 40 +/- 4 years for the mothers and around 10 +/- 4 years for the children. After adapter ligation with NEBNext reagents, the libraries were sequenced on Illumina HiSeq 2000 with 100+100 nt paired-end reads. To avoid cross-contamination, the mother libraries and the child libraries were prepared a month apart and sequenced in separate runs. For each donor, between about 500,000 and 2,200,000 distinct TCR beta clonotypes were identified. Naive TCR beta clonotypes were estimated from low-frequency clonotypes matched to each donor's FACS-determined naive share, without sorting.

This receptor chain uses TRBV12-5 and TRBJ2-5; no D gene is confidently identified. The TCR comes from a girl aged 2 to 9 in good health. The specimen sequenced was blood. The CDR3 here reads CASGLVVVRRETQYF. The DNA sequence is TGTGCTAGTGGTTTGGTAGTAGTCCGCCGAGAGACCCAGTACTTC.